This TCR beta chain appears in the sequencing data of a study of blood T cell repertoires in COVID-19. Study summary: T cells, B-cell-depleted T cells, or PBMCs provided the cDNA or gDNA that served as material.

The V and J ends lost 8 bases and 4 bases, in that order; junction bases with no gene match: 7. The germline gives CDR1 SNHLY, CDR2 FYNNEI. The CDR3 is 14 amino acids. Method: immunoSEQ multiplex PCR; TCRdb's copy keeps in-frame clones and lacks some. The sample records around 390,000 clones, about 86% being singletons. All enrollees were about 18 to 90 years old and from 24 US areas. Cohort 3 donors counted as recovered after two negative PCRs, clearance, or resolved symptoms. This receptor was obtained from a woman aged 45-65 years who had recovered from COVID-19. The chain employs TRBV2 and TRBJ1-5; TRBD1 agrees at 8 bases. The material sequenced was PBMCs or T cells enriched from blood (not recorded which). The CDR3 nucleotides read TGTGCCAGCGGTCTTGACAGGGGAAATCAGCCCCAGCATTTT. Translated, it gives CASGLDRGNQPQHF.